The 2 T cell receptor beta chains presented below share a single source sample, sequenced in a study of T cells in women clearing cervical HPV infection. Here immunoSEQ multiplex PCR was the method, and the copy in TCRdb shows in-frame clones only, minus some. The sample has fewer than 50,000 clones. Sequencing was done on a sample of blood buffy coat. Receptors were obtained from a woman between 18 and 75 years old with a cervical HPV16 infection that either progressed to CIN3+ or cleared (not recorded which).

About this clone itself: The read comes to an end 3 residues before the CDR3 does, leaving the germline J gene to fill in the end. The genes are TRBV20-1 and TRBJ2-1; 11 bases map to TRBD2. CDR1 and CDR2 (germline): DFQATT, SNEGSKA (reference sequence). The V gene end was trimmed by 5 bases and the J gene end by 7 bases; junction bases not matched to a gene: 10. The CDR3 is 15 amino acids. The CDR3 loop reads CSARKTSGKINEQFF. CDR3 bases read: TGCAGTGCTCGAAAGACTAGCGGGAAAATTAATGAG.

With respect to this clone: The CDR3 end lies 3 residues beyond the end of the read and is filled in from the germline J gene. The chain links TRBV29-1 to TRBJ2-2, with D unresolved. The CDR3 contains 11 residues. Between the trimmed V and J ends, which lost 6 bases and 5 bases, there was a span of 7 bases. Germline CDR1 SQVTM, CDR2 ANQGSEA. CDR3 residues: CSVNPTGELFF. The sequenced part of the CDR3 DNA is TGCAGCGTAAATCCAACCGGGGAG.